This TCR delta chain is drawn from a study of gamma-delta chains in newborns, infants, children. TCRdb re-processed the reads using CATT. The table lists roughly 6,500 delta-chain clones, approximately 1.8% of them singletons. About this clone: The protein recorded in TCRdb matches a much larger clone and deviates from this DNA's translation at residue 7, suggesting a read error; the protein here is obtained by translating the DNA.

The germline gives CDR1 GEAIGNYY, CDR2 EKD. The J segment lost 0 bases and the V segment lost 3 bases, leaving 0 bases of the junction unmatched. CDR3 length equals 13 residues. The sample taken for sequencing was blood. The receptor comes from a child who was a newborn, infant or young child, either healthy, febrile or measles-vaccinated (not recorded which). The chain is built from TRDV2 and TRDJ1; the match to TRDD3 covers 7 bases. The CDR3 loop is CACDGIHTDKLIF. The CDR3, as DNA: TGTGCCTGTGACGGGATACACACCGATAAACTCATCTTT.